This T cell receptor (beta chain) appears in the sequencing data of a study of blood T cell repertoires in COVID-19. Study background: Researchers got acute and convalescent COVID-19 samples from the United States, Italy and Spain.

Trimming stripped 1 base from V and 0 bases from J, with 13 bases between. Germline CDR1 SEHNR, CDR2 FQNEAQ (reference sequence). CDR3 length equals 18 residues. Generated by immunoSEQ multiplex PCR, the TCRdb table keeps only in-frame clones and is missing some. The sample includes 450,000 or so clones, roughly 90% of them seen just once. This rearrangement joins TRBV7-9 to TRBJ2-6; a weak D match, TRBD1 (6 bases). The sequencing sample was made of peripheral blood. This clonotype was sampled from a man aged 18 to 29 with COVID-19, enrolled during active disease. CDR3 nucleotides: TGTGCCAGCAGCTTAGGAAGACAGGCGGCCTCTGGGGCCAACGTCCTGACTTTC. It yields the protein CASSLGRQAASGANVLTF.